This T cell receptor beta chain was profiled in a study of blood T cell repertoires in COVID-19. Measured with immunoSEQ multiplex PCR; TCRdb has only the in-frame clones, and not every one. Of tens of thousands of clones in the sample, 75% to 90% are singletons; the top ten hold about 7%. This clone was recorded once. The CDR3 covers 17 residues. Unmatched junction bases numbered 15, after V lost 3 bases and J lost 4 bases. CDR1 is SQVTM and CDR2 is ANQGSEA in the germline V gene. The sample was peripheral blood. The receptor's source is a man in his 60s with acute or convalescent COVID-19. This chain uses TRBV29-1 with TRBJ2-7; 10 bases match TRBD2. CDR3 nucleotide sequence: TGCAGCGTTGAGTATGAGGAGCGGGGGGGTCTCAGGTACGAGCAGTACTTC. Translating it yields CSVEYEERGGLRYEQYF.